These T cell receptor beta chains were read from a single sample in a study of post-analysis software for immune sequencing data. One entry per CDR3 protein, called by TCRdb with MiXCR from the PCR reads. The sample contains about 770,000 distinct CDR3 sequences, about half of which appear only once. Material: blood. The receptor set was obtained from a girl under 18 with multiple sclerosis. CDR3s include the opening cysteine and the closing phenylalanine or tryptophan. Each record gives: J gene, V gene, clone size, D gene, CDR3 DNA, CDR3 protein. D genes are given only for firm matches. Size is omitted from some rows. Given values are once, few, many or a class for expanded clones.

TRBJ2-2 TRBV12-3/TRBV12-4 few NA TGTGCCAGCAGTTTAGCCTCTACCGGGGAGCTGTTTTTT CASSLASTGELFF
TRBJ2-6 TRBV6-7 few NA TGTGCCAGCAGTTGCCAGTTTTTCTCTGGGGCCAACGTCCTGACTTTC CASSCQFFSGANVLTF
TRBJ2-1 TRBV7-6 NA TRBD2 TGTGCCAGCAGCTTCCAAGTGGCGGGAGGGTCCCATAATGAGCAGTTCTTC CASSFQVAGGSHNEQFF
TRBJ1-5 TRBV6-1 few NA TGTGCCAGCAGTGAAACAGGGAGCGGGCCCCAGCATTTT CASSETGSGPQHF
TRBJ2-1 TRBV18 NA NA TGTGCCAGCTCCCCAGCGGACAGCAGGGAGCAGTTCTTC CASSPADSREQFF
TRBJ2-7 TRBV10-3 NA NA TGTGCCATCAGTGGGGATACGCAGGGCGAACTACGCGAGCAGTACTTC CAISGDTQGELREQYF
TRBJ2-1 TRBV24-1 NA NA TGTGCCACCAGTGGGGGGAGTCTACCACAGGAGCAGTTCTTC CATSGGSLPQEQFF
TRBJ2-1 TRBV29-1 NA NA TGCAGCTCCGGGAGTGTTGATGAGCAGTTCTTC CSSGSVDEQFF
TRBJ2-7 TRBV4-2 few NA TGTGCCAGCAGCCAAGAGGGTGAATTCTTAGAGCAGTACTTC CASSQEGEFLEQYF
TRBJ2-1 TRBV10-3 once NA TGTGCCATCAGTGAGTCGGGTCGGGGCTACAATGAGCAGTTCTTC CAISESGRGYNEQFF
TRBJ2-7 TRBV20-1 NA TRBD1 TGCAGTGCTAGAGACGACAGGGGGCCTTACTACGAGCAGTACTTC CSARDDRGPYYEQYF
TRBJ2-7 TRBV3-1 NA TRBD1 TGTGCCAGCAGCCGACCGGGACAGGGGGCGTTCGAGCAGTACTTC CASSRPGQGAFEQYF
TRBJ1-5 TRBV27 NA TRBD1 TGTGCCAGCAGACAACAGGGGGATGGAGGGCCCCAGCATTTT CASRQQGDGGPQHF
TRBJ2-7 TRBV6-1 NA NA TGTGCCAGCAGCGCCCCGGGCGCCACGATACACTACGAGCAGTACTTC CASSAPGATIHYEQYF
TRBJ2-5 TRBV20-1 once NA TGCAGTGCTAGAGGAACCAGGGGTATGGAAGAGACCCAGTACTTC CSARGTRGMEETQYF
TRBJ2-3 TRBV7-2 few TRBD2 TGTGCCAGCAGCTTAGAACTAGCGGGGGTAGATACGCAGTATTTT CASSLELAGVDTQYF
TRBJ1-1 TRBV12-3/TRBV12-4 few NA TGTGCCAGCACCCTACAGGGGAACACTGAAGCTTTCTTT CASTLQGNTEAFF
TRBJ1-1 TRBV7-3 NA NA TGTGCCAGCAGCTTAAAGGGGAGGTGGACACCCGTTATGAACACTGAAGCTTTCTTT CASSLKGRWTPVMNTEAFF
TRBJ2-7 TRBV6-5 few NA TGTGCCACCAAAGGAGCGGTCCGAGAGACTCAGTACTTC CATKGAVRETQYF
TRBJ2-7 TRBV6-2/TRBV6-3 few NA TGTGCCAGCAGTTACGAAGTCCACGCCGACGAGCAGTACTTC CASSYEVHADEQYF
TRBJ2-3 TRBV2 NA NA TGTGCCACCCAAGACCGTGGTGGAGATACGCAGTATTTT CATQDRGGDTQYF
TRBJ2-7 TRBV27 NA NA TGTGCCAGCAGTTTATTACTAGCTGGTGAGCAGTACTTC CASSLLLAGEQYF
TRBJ1-2 TRBV4-3 few NA TGCGCCAGCAGCCACGGAGACCCGGCGGGCTACACCTTC CASSHGDPAGYTF
TRBJ2-5 TRBV20-1 few NA TGCAGTGTAAGGGGCTCTCCTGGAAAGACCCAGTACTTC CSVRGSPGKTQYF
TRBJ2-1 TRBV14 few TRBD2 TGTGCCAGCAGCCAAGGTAGCGGGAGGTTCTACAATGAGCAGTTCTTC CASSQGSGRFYNEQFF
TRBJ2-1 TRBV7-2 once TRBD1 TGTGCCAGCAGTTCCGGGACAGTTAGCAGTGCTGAGCAGTTCTTC CASSSGTVSSAEQFF
TRBJ2-5 TRBV12-3/TRBV12-4 NA NA TGTGCCAGCAGTCCCGGAGGCGGTACGGGACTGGGAGAGACCCAGTACTTC CASSPGGGTGLGETQYF
TRBJ2-1 TRBV7-9 few NA TGTGCCAGCAGCTTAGCGGGGGGTTACTCGAATGAGCAGTTCTTC CASSLAGGYSNEQFF
TRBJ2-7 TRBV14 few TRBD2 TGTGCCAGCAGCCAAGGACGGGCCGCGGGGGAACTTGACGAGCAGTACTTC CASSQGRAAGELDEQYF
TRBJ1-1 TRBV19 NA NA TGTGCCAGTAGTATTGCCTCCTTGAACACTGAAGCTTTCTTT CASSIASLNTEAFF
TRBJ2-6 TRBV7-2 NA NA TGTGCCAGCAGCTTGTACAGGGGAGGTGCCTCCGGGGCCAACGTCCTGACTTTC CASSLYRGGASGANVLTF
TRBJ2-7 TRBV14 NA TRBD1 TGTGCCAGCAGCCATTACCGGGACAGGGGGGAACACGAGCAGTACTTC CASSHYRDRGEHEQYF
TRBJ2-5 TRBV20-1 NA NA TGCAGTGCTACCCAACTAGTGGGCGGAGAGACCCAGTACTTC CSATQLVGGETQYF
TRBJ1-5 TRBV7-9 NA NA TGTGCCAGCCCATCGCGGCAGGGAGTCAATCAGCCCCAGCATTTT CASPSRQGVNQPQHF
TRBJ2-7 TRBV28 NA TRBD2 TGTGCCAGCAGCCCGACTAGCGGGAGTATCCACGAGCAGTACTTC CASSPTSGSIHEQYF
TRBJ2-3 TRBV7-2 NA NA TGTGCCAGCAGCTTAGCGGACTTTAGCACAGATACGCAGTATTTT CASSLADFSTDTQYF
TRBJ1-2 TRBV28 NA NA TGTGCCAGCATCCAGCGGCGAACTAACTATGGCTACACCTTC CASIQRRTNYGYTF
TRBJ2-7 TRBV29-1 few TRBD1 TGCAGCGTTGAAGTGGGTGGACAGGGTTACGAGCAGTACTTC CSVEVGGQGYEQYF
TRBJ1-1 TRBV6-5 few TRBD1 TGTGCCAGCAGGCGGACAGGGTCGGGCACTGAAGCTTTCTTT CASRRTGSGTEAFF
TRBJ2-5 TRBV6-5 NA TRBD2 TGTGCCAGCAGTAGCGGGAGGCTCCACTACAATGAGCAGTACTTC CASSSGRLHYNEQYF